This TCR beta chain was identified during a study of monozygotic twins with inflammatory bowel disease (dated by TCRdb to the late 2010s). About the full investigation: In total, 28 monozygotic twin pairs made up the full study: 19 Danish pairs, all IBD-discordant, plus nine German pairs, of which four were IBD-concordant and five were IBD-discordant. Each individual had, on average, about 151 000 unique TCRalpha sequences and 181 000 unique TCRbeta sequences available for analysis. Disease-associated traits were sought mainly through comparisons between IBD patients and their genetically identical healthy co-twins within discordant pairs. Overall study results and their limits: Background noise and inter-individual variability may have been introduced into the repertoires by the differing immunosuppressive treatments among patients. Measured by the inverse Simpson index, TCRbeta repertoire diversity was lower in IBD patients than in their healthy co-twins. No single strong signal or clonotype linked to IBD turned up in the results, so the idea that one exists was not supported. Distinction between different T cell subtypes could not be achieved in the analysis. Concordant and discordant twins showed no difference in repertoire similarity, possibly because of limited statistical power. Compared with healthy twins, IBD patients shared fewer clonotypes with other individuals, and the difference was most pronounced in patients with signs of disease activity.

From each donor, an approximately 2.5 ml peripheral blood sample was drawn into PAXgene tubes and stored at -80 degrees C. Without any T cell sorting, total RNA was extracted from whole blood using the PAXgene blood miRNA kit on an automated QIAcube. Peripheral blood from monozygotic twin pairs, either concordant or discordant for inflammatory bowel disease, underwent deep TCRalpha and TCRbeta repertoire profiling that used unique molecular barcoding. Smoking habits were recorded for all twin pairs, and each individual was classified as a current, former or never smoker. For this clonotype: Its antigen is still unknown.

The library was made by 5' RACE. The input for every TCR library was 3500 ng of total RNA. For each sample, cDNA synthesis with SMARTScribe reverse transcriptase was split into eight separate reactions. During cDNA synthesis, unique molecular identifiers containing a 6-nucleotide sample barcode were introduced by template switching. TCRalpha and TCRbeta cDNA was amplified in two nested PCRs of approximately 16 and 10 cycles, and bead purification was carried out after each PCR. Before amplification, the cDNA was treated with uracil DNA-glycosylase and purified using the QIAquick PCR purification kit. The second PCR was the step at which Illumina TruSeq-compatible adapters and sample-specific barcodes were added. TapeStation and Qubit were used to check library quality and concentration, and roughly 5.5 ng of each library was pooled. The pooled libraries were sequenced with 2 x 100 bp reads and custom sequencing primers on an Illumina HiSeq2500 single-index Rapid Run. The paper's data handling went like this. MiGEC version 1.2.6 was used for UMI-based consensus assembly to correct PCR and sequencing errors. MiXCR version 2.1.1 handled V(D)J alignment, clonotype assembly and CDR3 extraction. Gene usage, clonotype sharing and MAIT/NKT TCR abundance were normalised by analysing the top 1000, 10 000 and 20 000 clonotypes per sample. After downsampling to 27 000 UMIs, diversity was calculated as the inverse Simpson index using the vegan R package. Paired Mann-Whitney U tests were applied to discordant twin pairs, with Benjamini-Hochberg correction for multiple testing. Reprocessed by TCRdb, the reads give a single entry per CDR3 protein sequence, without DNA. The V and J calls shown here were made by TCRdb, not taken from the authors' results. The sample's table covers around 200,000 distinct CDR3 sequences. The ten largest make up roughly 1.5% of the sample.

The sequencing input was blood. This TCR was sampled from a human donor with ulcerative colitis or Crohn's disease, or a healthy co-twin of an affected twin (not recorded which).

The CDR3 has the sequence CASQDDQETQYF. The V gene is TRBV5-1 and the J gene is TRBJ2-5. The CDR3 holds 12 amino acids from the cysteine to the phenylalanine. The nucleotide record is missing. For CDR1 and CDR2, the germline V gene lists SGHRS and YFSETQ. The variable domain in full, with residues beyond the CDR3 obtained from the reference TRBV5-1 and TRBJ2-5 genes, is KAGVTQTPRYLIKTRGQQVTLSCSPISGHRSVSWYQQTPGQGLQFLFEYFSETQRNKGNFPGRFSGRQFSNSRSEMNVSTLELGDSALYLCASQDDQETQYFGPGTRLLVL.